Many counts were recorded for the clone carrying this TCR beta chain. These data are taken from a study of T cells in Graves' hyperthyroidism and ophthalmopathy. CDR3 size: 14 residues. The V segment lost 4 bases and the J segment 5 bases; nucleotides outside the gene matches: 9. Germline loops: CDR1 GTSNPN, CDR2 SVGIG (reference sequence). It was RNA transcripts that yielded the amplified TCR beta CDR3 regions. The HTBI set primed first-round TCR CDR3 RT-PCR. TCRdb reprocessed the multiplex PCR reads via MiXCR and lists one record per CDR3 protein. The sample includes 700,000 or so distinct CDR3 sequences, approximately 16% seen only once; the top ten take around 7.7%.

V gene TRBV30 combines with J gene TRBJ1-1, with 8 nucleotides matching TRBD1. The origin of this receptor is a young man with Graves' hyperthyroidism. Sequencing input: blood. CDR3 in amino acids: CAWKVSGGRTEAFF. The CDR3, as DNA: TGTGCCTGGAAGGTATCAGGGGGCCGGACTGAAGCTTTCTTT. The full variable domain, with the rest looked up from reference TRBV30 and TRBJ1-1, is SQTIHQWPATLVQPVGSPLSLECTVEGTSNPNLYWYRQAAGRGLQLLFYSVGIGQISSEVPQNLSASRPQDRQFILSSKKLLLSDSGFYLCAWKVSGGRTEAFFGQGTRLTVV.